This T cell receptor beta chain was recorded in a study of blood T cell repertoires in COVID-19. Study-wide context: Acute-phase and convalescent COVID-19 samples originated in the United States, Italy and Spain. PBMCs, B-cell-depleted T cells, or T cells provided the cDNA or gDNA that made up the material.

Germline assignment: CDR1 SGHDT and CDR2 YYEEEE. The CDR3 has 15 amino acids. V gave up 3 bases and J gave up 9 bases, with 19 bases separating them. Profiling relied on immunoSEQ multiplex PCR, and the TCRdb table lists in-frame clones only, not all of them. The top ten hold roughly an eighth of the sample, which has around 100,000 clones, 70% to 90% seen once. The source of this sequence is a man aged 50 to 59 with active or convalescent COVID-19. Sequencing was performed on peripheral blood. J is TRBJ1-5 and V is TRBV5-6, with D possibly matching TRBD1 (6 bases). This chain's CDR3 is CASSSRTAPMLPQHF. CDR3 nucleotide sequence: TGTGCCAGCAGCTCTCGGACAGCTCCCATGTTGCCCCAGCATTTT. Drawing the rest from reference TRBV5-6 and TRBJ1-5, the complete variable domain is DAGVTQSPTHLIKTRGQQVTLRCSPKSGHDTVSWYQQALGQGPQFIFQYYEEEERQRGNFPDRFSGHQFPNYSSELNVNALLLGDSALYLCASSSRTAPMLPQHFGDGTRLSIL.